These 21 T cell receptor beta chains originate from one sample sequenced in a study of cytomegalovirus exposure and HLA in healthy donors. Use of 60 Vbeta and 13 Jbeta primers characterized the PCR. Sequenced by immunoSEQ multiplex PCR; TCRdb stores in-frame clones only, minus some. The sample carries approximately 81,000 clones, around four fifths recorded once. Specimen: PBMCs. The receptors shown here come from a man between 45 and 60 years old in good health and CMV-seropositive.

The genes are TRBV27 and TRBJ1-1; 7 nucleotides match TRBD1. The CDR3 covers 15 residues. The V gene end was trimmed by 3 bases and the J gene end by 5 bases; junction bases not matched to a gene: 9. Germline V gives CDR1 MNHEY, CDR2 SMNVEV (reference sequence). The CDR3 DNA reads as TGTGCCAGCAGTTTGAGGCCTGACAGGGAGACTGAAGCTTTCTTT. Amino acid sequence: CASSLRPDRETEAFF.

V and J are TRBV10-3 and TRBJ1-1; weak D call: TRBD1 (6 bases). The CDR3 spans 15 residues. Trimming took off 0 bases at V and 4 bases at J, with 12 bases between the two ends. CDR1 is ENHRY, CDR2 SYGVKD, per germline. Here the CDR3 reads CAISESRGGGTEAFF. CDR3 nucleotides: TGTGCCATCAGTGAGTCAAGGGGAGGGGGCACTGAAGCTTTCTTT.

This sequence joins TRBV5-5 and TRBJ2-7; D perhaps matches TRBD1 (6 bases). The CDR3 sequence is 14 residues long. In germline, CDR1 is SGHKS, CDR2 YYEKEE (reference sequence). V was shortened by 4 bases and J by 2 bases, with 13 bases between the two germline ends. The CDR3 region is CASSLSGTTYEQYF. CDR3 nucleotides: TGTGCCAGCAGCCTCTCCGGGACAACCTACGAGCAGTACTTC.

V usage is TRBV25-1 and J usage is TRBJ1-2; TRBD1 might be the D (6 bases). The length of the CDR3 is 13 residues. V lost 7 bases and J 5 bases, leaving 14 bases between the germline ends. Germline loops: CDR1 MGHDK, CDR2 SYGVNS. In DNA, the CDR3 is TGTGCCAGCAAAGGTCAGGGGATATATGGCTACACCTTC. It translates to CASKGQGIYGYTF.

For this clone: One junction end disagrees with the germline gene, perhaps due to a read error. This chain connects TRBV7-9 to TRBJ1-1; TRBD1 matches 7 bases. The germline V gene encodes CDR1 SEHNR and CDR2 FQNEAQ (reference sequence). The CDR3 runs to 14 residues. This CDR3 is CSSSSDRAFTEAFF. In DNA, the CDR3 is TGTTCCAGCAGCTCAGACAGGGCCTTCACTGAAGCTTTCTTT.

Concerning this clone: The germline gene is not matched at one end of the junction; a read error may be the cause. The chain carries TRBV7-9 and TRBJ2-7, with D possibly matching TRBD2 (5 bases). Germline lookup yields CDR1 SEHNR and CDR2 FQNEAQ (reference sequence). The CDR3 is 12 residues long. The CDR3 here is CSSGFTRYEQYF. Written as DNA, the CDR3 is TGTTCCAGCGGATTCACTAGGTACGAGCAGTACTTC. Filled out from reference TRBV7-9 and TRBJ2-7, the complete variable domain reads DTGVSQNPRHKITKRGQNVTFRCDPISEHNRLYWYRQTLGQGPEFLTYFQNEAQLEKSRLLSDRFSAERPKGSFSTLEIQRTEQGDSAMYLCSSGFTRYEQYFGPGTRLTVT.

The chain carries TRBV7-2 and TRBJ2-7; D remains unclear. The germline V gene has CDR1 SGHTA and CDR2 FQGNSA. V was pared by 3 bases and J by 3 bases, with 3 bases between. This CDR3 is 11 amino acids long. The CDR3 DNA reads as TGTGCCAGCAGCTTGTACTACGAGCAGTACTTC. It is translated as CASSLYYEQYF.

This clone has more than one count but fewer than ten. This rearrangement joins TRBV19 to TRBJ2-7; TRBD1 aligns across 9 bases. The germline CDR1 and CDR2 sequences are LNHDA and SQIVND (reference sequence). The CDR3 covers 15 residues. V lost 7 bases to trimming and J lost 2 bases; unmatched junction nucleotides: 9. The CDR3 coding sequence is TGTGCCAGTACCAATCCGGGACAGGGAACCTACGAGCAGTACTTC. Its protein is CASTNPGQGTYEQYF.

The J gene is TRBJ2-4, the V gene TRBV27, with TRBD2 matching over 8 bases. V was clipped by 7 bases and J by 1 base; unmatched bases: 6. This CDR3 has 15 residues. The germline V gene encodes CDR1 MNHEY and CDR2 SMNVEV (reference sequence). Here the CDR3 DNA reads TGTGCCAGCACACGGGAGGGTTACGCCAAAAACATTCAGTACTTC. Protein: CASTREGYAKNIQYF.

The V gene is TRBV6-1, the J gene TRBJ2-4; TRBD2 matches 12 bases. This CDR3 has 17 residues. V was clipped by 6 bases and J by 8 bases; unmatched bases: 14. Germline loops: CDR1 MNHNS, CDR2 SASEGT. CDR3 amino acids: CASSEILAGGPRDIQYF. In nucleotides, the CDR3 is TGTGCCAGCAGCGAAATACTAGCGGGAGGCCCTAGGGACATTCAGTACTTC.

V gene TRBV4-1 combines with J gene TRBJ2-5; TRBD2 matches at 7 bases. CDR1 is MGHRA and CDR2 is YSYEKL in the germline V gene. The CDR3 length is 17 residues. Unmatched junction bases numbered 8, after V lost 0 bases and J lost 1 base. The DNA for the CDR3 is TGCGCCAGCAGCCAAGATGGGGGGGGGACGTTCCAAGAGACCCAGTACTTC. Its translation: CASSQDGGGTFQETQYF.

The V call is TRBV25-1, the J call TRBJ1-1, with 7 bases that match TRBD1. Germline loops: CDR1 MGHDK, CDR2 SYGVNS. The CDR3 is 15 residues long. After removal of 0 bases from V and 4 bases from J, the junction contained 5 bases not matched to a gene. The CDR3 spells CASSEYRQGGTEAFF. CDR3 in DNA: TGTGCCAGCAGTGAATATCGGCAGGGGGGCACTGAAGCTTTCTTT.

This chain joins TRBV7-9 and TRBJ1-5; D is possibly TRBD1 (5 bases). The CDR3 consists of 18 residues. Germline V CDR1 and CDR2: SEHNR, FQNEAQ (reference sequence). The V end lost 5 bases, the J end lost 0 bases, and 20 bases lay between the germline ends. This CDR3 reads CASSTMAGGEDSNQPQHF. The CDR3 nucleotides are TGTGCCAGCAGCACCATGGCGGGGGGGGAGGATAGCAATCAGCCCCAGCATTTT.

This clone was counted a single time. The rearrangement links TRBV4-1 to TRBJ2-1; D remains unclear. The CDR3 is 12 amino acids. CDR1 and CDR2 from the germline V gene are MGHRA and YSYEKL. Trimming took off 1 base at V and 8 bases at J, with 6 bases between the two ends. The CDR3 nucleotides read TGCGCCAGCAGCCAAGTCCGGGATGAGCAGTTCTTC. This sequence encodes CASSQVRDEQFF.

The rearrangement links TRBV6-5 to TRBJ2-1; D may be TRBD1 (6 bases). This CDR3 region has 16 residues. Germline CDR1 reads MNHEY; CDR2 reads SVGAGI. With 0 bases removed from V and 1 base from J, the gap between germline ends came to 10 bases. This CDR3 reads CASSYSRGGSYNEQFF. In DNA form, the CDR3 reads TGTGCCAGCAGTTACTCCCGAGGGGGTTCCTACAATGAGCAGTTCTTC.

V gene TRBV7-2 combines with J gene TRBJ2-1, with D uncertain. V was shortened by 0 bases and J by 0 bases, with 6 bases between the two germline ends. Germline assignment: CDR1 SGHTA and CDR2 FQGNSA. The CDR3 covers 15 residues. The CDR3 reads CASSLAGSSYNEQFF. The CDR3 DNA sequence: TGTGCCAGCAGCTTAGCGGGCAGCTCCTACAATGAGCAGTTCTTC.

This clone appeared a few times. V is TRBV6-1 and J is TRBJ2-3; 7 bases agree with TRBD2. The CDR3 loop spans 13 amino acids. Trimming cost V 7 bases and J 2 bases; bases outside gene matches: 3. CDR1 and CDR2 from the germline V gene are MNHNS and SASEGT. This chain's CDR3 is CASTWDYTDTQYF. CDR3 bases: TGTGCCAGCACTTGGGACTACACAGATACGCAGTATTTT.

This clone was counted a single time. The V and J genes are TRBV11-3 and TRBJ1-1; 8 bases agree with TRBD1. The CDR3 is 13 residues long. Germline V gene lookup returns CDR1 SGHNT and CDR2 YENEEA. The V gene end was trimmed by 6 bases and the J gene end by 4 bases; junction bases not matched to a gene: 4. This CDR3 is CASRDREGTEAFF. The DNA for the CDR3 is TGTGCCAGCAGGGACAGGGAGGGCACTGAAGCTTTCTTT.

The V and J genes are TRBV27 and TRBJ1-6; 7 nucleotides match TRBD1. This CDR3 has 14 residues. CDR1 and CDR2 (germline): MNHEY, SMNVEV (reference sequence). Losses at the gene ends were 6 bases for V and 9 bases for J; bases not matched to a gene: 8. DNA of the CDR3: TGTGCCAGCAGCTACACAGGGGCTTCTTCACCCCTCCACTTT. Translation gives CASSYTGASSPLHF.

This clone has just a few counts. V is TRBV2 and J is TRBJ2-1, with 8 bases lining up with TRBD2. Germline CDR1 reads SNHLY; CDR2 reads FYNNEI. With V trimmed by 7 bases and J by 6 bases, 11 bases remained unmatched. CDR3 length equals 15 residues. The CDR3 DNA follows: TGTGCCAGCACAGGCTGGCGGGAGGTTCTCAATGAGCAGTTCTTC. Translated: CASTGWREVLNEQFF.

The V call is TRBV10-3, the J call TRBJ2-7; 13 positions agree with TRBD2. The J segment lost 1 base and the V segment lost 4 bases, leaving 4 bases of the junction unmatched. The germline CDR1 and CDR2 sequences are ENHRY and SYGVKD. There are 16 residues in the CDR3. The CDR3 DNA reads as TGTGCCATCAGTGGACTAGCGGGAGGCGTATCCTACGAGCAGTACTTC. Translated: CAISGLAGGVSYEQYF.